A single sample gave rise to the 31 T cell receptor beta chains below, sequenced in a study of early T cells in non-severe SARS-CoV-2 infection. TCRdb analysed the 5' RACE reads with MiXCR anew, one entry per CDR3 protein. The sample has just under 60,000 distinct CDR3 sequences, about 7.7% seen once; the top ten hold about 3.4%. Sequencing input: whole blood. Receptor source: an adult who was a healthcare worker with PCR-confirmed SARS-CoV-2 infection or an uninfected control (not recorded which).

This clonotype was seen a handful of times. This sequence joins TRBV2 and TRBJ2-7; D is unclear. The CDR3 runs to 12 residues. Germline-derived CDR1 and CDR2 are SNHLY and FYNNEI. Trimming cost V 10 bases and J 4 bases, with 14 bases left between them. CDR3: CAISPEAYEQYF. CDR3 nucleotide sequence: TGTGCCATTTCACCAGAAGCGTACGAGCAGTACTTC. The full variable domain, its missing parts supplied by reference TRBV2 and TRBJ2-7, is EPEVTQTPSHQVTQMGQEVILRCVPISNHLYFYWYRQILGQKVEFLVSFYNNEISEKSEIFDDQFSVERPDGSNFTLKIRSTKLEDSAMYFCAISPEAYEQYFGPGTRLTVT.

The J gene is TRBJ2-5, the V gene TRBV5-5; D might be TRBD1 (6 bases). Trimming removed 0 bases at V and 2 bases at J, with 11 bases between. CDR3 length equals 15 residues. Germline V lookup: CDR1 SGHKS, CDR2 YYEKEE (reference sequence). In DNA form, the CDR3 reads TGTGCCAGCAGCTTGGCCACAGGGCAGCAAGAGACCCAGTACTTC. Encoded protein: CASSLATGQQETQYF. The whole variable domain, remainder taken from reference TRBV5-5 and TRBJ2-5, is DAGVTQSPTHLIKTRGQQVTLRCSPISGHKSVSWYQQVLGQGPQFIFQYYEKEERGRGNFPDRFSARQFPNYSSELNVNALLLGDSALYLCASSLATGQQETQYFGPGTRLLVL.

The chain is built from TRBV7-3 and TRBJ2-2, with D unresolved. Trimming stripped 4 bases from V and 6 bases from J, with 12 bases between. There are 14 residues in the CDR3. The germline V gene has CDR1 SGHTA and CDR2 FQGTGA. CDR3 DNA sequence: TGTGCCAGCAGCTCCATCCCTAGTGCCGGGGAGCTGTTTTTT. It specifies CASSSIPSAGELFF.

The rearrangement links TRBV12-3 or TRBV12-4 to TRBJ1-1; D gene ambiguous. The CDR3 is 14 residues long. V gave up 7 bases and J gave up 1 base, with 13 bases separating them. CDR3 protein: CASTPQLTNTEAFF. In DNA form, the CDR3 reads TGTGCCAGCACCCCGCAACTTACGAACACTGAAGCTTTCTTT.

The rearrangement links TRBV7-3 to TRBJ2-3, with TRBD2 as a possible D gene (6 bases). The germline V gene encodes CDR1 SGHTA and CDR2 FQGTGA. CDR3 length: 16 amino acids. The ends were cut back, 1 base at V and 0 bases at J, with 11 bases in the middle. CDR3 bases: TGTGCCAGCAGCTTAAGCGGGACTTCTAGCACAGATACGCAGTATTTT. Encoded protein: CASSLSGTSSTDTQYF. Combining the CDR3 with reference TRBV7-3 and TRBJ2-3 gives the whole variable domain GAGVSQTPSNKVTEKGKYVELRCDPISGHTALYWYRQSLGQGPEFLIYFQGTGAADDSGLPNDRFFAVRPEGSVSTLKIQRTERGDSAVYLCASSLSGTSSTDTQYFGPGTRLTVL.

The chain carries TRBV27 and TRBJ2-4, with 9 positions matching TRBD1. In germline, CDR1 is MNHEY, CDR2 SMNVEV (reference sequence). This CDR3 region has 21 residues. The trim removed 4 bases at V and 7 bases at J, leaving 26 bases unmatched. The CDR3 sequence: CASSSGTGKRLAAPAYNIQYF. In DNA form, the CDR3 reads TGTGCCAGCAGTTCCGGGACAGGGAAAAGGCTAGCGGCTCCCGCGTATAACATTCAGTACTTC.

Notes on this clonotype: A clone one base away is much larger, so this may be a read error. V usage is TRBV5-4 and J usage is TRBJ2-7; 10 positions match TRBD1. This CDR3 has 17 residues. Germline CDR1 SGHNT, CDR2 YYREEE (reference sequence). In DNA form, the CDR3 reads TGTGTCAGCAGCTTGGGGGGACAGGGGCTATTCTCCTACGAGCAGTACTTC. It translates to CVSSLGGQGLFSYEQYF.

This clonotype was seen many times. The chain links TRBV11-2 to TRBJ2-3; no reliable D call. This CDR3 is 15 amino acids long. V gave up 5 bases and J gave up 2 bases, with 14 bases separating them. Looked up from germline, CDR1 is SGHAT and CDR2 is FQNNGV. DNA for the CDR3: TGTGCCAGCAGCCGGCAGGCGCTAAACACAGATACGCAGTATTTT. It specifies CASSRQALNTDTQYF.

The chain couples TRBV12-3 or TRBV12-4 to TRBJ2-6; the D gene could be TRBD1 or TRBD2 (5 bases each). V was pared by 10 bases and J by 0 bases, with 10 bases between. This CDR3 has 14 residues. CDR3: CANRGDSGANVLTF. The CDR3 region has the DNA TGTGCCAATCGAGGGGACTCTGGGGCCAACGTCCTGACTTTC.

CDR3 DNA: TGTGCCAGCAGCCAAGAAAACACCGGGGAGCTGTTTTTT. Protein: CASSQENTGELFF. V usage is TRBV4-2 and J usage is TRBJ2-2; D is ambiguous. V lost 0 bases and J 2 bases, leaving 1 base between the germline ends. Germline V gene data show CDR1 as LGHNA and CDR2 as YNFKEQ. CDR3 length: 13 amino acids.

The CDR3 is CASSLDRTYEQYF. CDR3 nucleotides: TGTGCCAGCAGCTTAGATCGTACCTACGAGCAGTACTTC. The chain combines TRBV11-3 with TRBJ2-7; no firm D call. Trimming stripped 0 bases from V and 2 bases from J, with 5 bases between. Per germline, CDR1 SGHNT and CDR2 YENEEA. The CDR3 is made up of 13 amino acids.

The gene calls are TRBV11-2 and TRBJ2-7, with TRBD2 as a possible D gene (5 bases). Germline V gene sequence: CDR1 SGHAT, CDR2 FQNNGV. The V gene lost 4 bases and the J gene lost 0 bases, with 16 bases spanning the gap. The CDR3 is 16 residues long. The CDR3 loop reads CASSSPREGLSYEQYF. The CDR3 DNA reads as TGTGCCAGCAGCTCCCCCCGCGAAGGACTCTCCTACGAGCAGTACTTC.

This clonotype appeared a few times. The CDR3 sequence: CASRLNNYGYTF. CDR3 DNA sequence: TGTGCCAGTAGACTGAATAACTATGGCTACACCTTC. V usage is TRBV19 and J usage is TRBJ1-2; D is uncertain. The CDR3 is 12 residues long. Trimming took off 6 bases at V and 1 base at J, with 6 bases between the two ends. Germline CDR1 LNHDA, CDR2 SQIVND (reference sequence).

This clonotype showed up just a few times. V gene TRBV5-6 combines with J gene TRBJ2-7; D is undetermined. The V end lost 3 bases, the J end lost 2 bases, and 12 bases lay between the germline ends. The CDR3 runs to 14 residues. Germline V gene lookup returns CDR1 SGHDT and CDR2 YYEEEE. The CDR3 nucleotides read TGTGCCAGCAGCTGGACCCCTGGAACCTACGAGCAGTACTTC. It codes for CASSWTPGTYEQYF. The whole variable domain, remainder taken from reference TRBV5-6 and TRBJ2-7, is DAGVTQSPTHLIKTRGQQVTLRCSPKSGHDTVSWYQQALGQGPQFIFQYYEEEERQRGNFPDRFSGHQFPNYSSELNVNALLLGDSALYLCASSWTPGTYEQYFGPGTRLTVT.

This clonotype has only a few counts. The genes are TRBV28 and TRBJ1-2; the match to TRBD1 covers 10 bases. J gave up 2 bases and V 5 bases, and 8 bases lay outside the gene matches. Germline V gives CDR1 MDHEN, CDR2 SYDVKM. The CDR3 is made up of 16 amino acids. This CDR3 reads CASSDAPGQGNYGYTF. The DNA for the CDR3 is TGTGCCAGCAGTGATGCCCCGGGACAGGGGAACTATGGCTACACCTTC.

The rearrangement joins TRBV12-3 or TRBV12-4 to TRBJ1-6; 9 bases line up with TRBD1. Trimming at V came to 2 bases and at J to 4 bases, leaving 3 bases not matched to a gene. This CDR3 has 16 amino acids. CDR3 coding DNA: TGTGCCAGCAGTTTACTCGGGACAGGGTATAATTCACCCCTCCACTTT. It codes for CASSLLGTGYNSPLHF.

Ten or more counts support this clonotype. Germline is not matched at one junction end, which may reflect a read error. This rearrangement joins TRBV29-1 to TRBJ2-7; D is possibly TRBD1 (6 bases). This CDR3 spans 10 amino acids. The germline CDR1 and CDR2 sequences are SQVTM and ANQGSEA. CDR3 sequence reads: CSVGDRPYHF. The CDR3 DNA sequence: TGCAGCGTGGGTGACAGGCCATATCACTTC.

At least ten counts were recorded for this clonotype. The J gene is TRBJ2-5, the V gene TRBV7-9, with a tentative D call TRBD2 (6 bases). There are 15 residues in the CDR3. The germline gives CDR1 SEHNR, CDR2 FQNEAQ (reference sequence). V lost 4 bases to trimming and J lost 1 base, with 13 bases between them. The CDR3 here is CASSSGAGLQETQYF. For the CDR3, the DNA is TGTGCCAGCAGCTCTGGAGCGGGCCTCCAAGAGACCCAGTACTTC.

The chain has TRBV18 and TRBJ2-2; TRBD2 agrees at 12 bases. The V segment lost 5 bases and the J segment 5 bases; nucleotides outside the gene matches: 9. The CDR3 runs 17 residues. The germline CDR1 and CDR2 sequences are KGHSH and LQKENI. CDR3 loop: CASSGLAGIGGTGELFF. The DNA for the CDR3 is TGTGCCAGCTCAGGACTAGCGGGGATCGGAGGGACCGGGGAGCTGTTTTTT.

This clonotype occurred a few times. CDR3 region: CASSTTGLNYEQYF. The DNA for the CDR3 is TGTGCCAGCAGCACGACGGGGCTCAACTACGAGCAGTACTTC. The chain joins TRBV7-9 to TRBJ2-7; either TRBD1 or TRBD2 may fit D (5 bases each). The CDR3 has 14 residues. Per germline, CDR1 SEHNR and CDR2 FQNEAQ (reference sequence). Trimming shortened V by 5 bases and J by 3 bases, and 14 bases separated the two germline ends.

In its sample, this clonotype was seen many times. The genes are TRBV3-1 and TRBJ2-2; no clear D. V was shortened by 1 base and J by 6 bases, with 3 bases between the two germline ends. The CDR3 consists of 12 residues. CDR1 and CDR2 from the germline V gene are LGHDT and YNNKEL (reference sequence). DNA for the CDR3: TGTGCCAGCAGCCAAGGATCCGGGGAGCTGTTTTTT. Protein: CASSQGSGELFF.

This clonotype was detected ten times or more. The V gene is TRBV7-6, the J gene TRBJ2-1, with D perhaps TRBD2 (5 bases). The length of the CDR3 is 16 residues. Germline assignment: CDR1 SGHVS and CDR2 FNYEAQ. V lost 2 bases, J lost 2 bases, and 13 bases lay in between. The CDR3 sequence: CASSLTSGIPYNEQFF. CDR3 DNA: TGTGCCAGCAGCTTAACGAGCGGTATTCCCTACAATGAGCAGTTCTTC.

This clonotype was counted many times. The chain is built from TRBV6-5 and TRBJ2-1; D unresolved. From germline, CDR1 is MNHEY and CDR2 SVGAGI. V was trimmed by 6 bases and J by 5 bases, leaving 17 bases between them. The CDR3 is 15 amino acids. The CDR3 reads CASRRRDLGNNEQFF. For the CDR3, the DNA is TGTGCCAGCAGGCGCCGAGATTTGGGGAACAATGAGCAGTTCTTC.

The CDR3 coding sequence is TGCAGCGTTTACCGGGACTTCGGATCCATGAACACTGAAGCTTTCTTT. Protein sequence: CSVYRDFGSMNTEAFF. V is TRBV29-1 and J is TRBJ1-1, with D perhaps matching TRBD1 (5 bases). The CDR3 has 16 residues. The germline V and J ends were trimmed by 5 bases and 0 bases, with 19 bases remaining between them. Germline CDR1 reads SQVTM; CDR2 reads ANQGSEA.

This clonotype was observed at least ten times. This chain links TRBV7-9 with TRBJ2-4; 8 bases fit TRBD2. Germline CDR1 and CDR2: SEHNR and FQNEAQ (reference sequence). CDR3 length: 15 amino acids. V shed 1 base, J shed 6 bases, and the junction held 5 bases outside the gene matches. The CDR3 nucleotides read TGTGCCAGCAGCTTAGTCGGCGGGGGGAGAAACATTCAGTACTTC. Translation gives CASSLVGGGRNIQYF.

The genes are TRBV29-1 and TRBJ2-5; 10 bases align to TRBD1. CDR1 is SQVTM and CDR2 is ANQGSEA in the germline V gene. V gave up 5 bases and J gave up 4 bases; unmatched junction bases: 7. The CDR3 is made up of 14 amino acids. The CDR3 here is CSVSGGQGGETQYF. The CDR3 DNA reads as TGCAGCGTTTCGGGAGGACAGGGGGGAGAGACCCAGTACTTC.

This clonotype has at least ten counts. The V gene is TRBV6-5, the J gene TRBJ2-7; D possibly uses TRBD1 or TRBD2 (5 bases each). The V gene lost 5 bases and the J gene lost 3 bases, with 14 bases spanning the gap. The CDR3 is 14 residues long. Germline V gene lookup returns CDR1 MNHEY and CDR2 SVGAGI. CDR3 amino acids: CASSPTGTFYEQYF. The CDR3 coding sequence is TGTGCCAGCAGTCCTACCGGGACCTTCTACGAGCAGTACTTC.

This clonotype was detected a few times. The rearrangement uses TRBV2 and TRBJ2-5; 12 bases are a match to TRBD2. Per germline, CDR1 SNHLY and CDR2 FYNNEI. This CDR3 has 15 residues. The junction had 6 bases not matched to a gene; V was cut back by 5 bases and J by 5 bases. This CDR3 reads CASSSRTSGMETQYF. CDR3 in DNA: TGTGCCAGCAGTTCCAGGACTAGCGGGATGGAGACCCAGTACTTC.

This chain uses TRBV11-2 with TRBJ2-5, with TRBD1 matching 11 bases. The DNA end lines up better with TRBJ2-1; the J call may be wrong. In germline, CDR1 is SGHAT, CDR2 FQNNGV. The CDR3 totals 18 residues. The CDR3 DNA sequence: TGTGCCAGCAGCGCGGATGGGGTCGGGACAGGGGGTCGAGAGACCCAGTTCTTC. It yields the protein CASSADGVGTGGRETQFF.

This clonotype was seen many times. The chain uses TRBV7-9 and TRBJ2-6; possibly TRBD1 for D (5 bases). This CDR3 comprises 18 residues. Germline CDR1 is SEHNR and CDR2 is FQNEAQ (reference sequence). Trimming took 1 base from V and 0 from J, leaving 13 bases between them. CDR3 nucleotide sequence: TGTGCCAGCAGCTTAGAAACCTACAGGTTCTCTGGGGCCAACGTCCTGACTTTC. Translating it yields CASSLETYRFSGANVLTF.

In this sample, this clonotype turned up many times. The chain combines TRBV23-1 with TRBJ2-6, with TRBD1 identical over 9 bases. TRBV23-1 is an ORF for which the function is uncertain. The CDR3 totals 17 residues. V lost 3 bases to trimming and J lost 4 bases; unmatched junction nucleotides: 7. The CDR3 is CASSHPGQGSGANVLTF. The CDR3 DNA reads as TGCGCCAGCAGTCACCCGGGACAGGGTTCGGGGGCCAACGTCCTGACTTTC.